What follows are 30 T cell receptor beta chains derived from one specimen sequenced in a study of OX40 agonist ivuxolimab in advanced cancers. Sequencing used immunoSEQ multiplex PCR; TCRdb keeps in-frame clones, though not all of them. The sample contains approximately 99,000 clones, 75% to 95% of which appear only once. The source was CD4+ or CD8+ T cells sorted from blood, collected in a trial of the OX40 agonist ivuxolimab. These receptors all stem from an adult with an advanced solid tumor such as melanoma, head and neck, liver or kidney cancer.

V gene TRBV30 combines with J gene TRBJ2-3; perhaps TRBD2 as D (5 bases). Looked up from germline, CDR1 is GTSNPN and CDR2 is SVGIG (reference sequence). The V and J ends lost 0 bases and 9 bases respectively, with 16 bases between them. The CDR3 spans 14 residues. CDR3 in DNA: TGTGCCTGGAGTGTACTAGTGTTGACTCCAACGCAGTATTTT. It translates to CAWSVLVLTPTQYF.

This chain connects TRBV27 to TRBJ1-5, with TRBD1 as a possible D gene (5 bases). V lost 3 bases to trimming and J lost 0 bases, with 12 bases between them. CDR3 length: 16 amino acids. Germline assignment: CDR1 MNHEY and CDR2 SMNVEV (reference sequence). The CDR3, as DNA: TGTGCCAGCAGTTTTTCCGGCAGGGTTAGCAATCAGCCCCAGCATTTT. It codes for CASSFSGRVSNQPQHF.

The J gene is TRBJ2-1, the V gene TRBV13; D gene uncertain. This CDR3 has 12 residues. Germline CDR1 is PRHDT and CDR2 is FYEKMQ (reference sequence). V was trimmed by 3 bases and J by 12 bases, leaving 12 bases between them. In DNA, the CDR3 is TGTGCCAGCAGCTTTTTGCGGTCAGGGCAGTTCTTC. This codes for CASSFLRSGQFF.

The chain employs TRBV2 and TRBJ1-3; 8 bases match TRBD1. CDR3 length: 15 residues. The V segment lost 8 bases and the J segment 0 bases; nucleotides outside the gene matches: 6. Per the germline V gene, CDR1 is SNHLY and CDR2 is FYNNEI. The CDR3 nucleotides read TGTGCCAGCGGGAGGGACAGGACCTCTGGAAACACCATATATTTT. Its protein product is CASGRDRTSGNTIYF.

The chain couples TRBV6-5 to TRBJ2-3; D gene uncertain. The CDR3 contains 12 residues. Per germline, CDR1 MNHEY and CDR2 SVGAGI. V gave up 5 bases and J gave up 1 base, with 4 bases separating them. CDR3 loop: CASSPGTDTQYF. CDR3 nucleotides: TGTGCCAGCAGTCCAGGCACAGATACGCAGTATTTT.

This rearrangement joins TRBV10-3 to TRBJ2-3; D ambiguous. Trimming stripped 11 bases from V and 0 bases from J, with 12 bases between. The CDR3 contains 13 residues. CDR1 and CDR2 from the germline V gene are ENHRY and SYGVKD. The CDR3 is CAVQGASTDTQYF. The CDR3, as DNA: TGTGCCGTACAAGGCGCTAGCACAGATACGCAGTATTTT.

This sequence joins TRBV5-4 and TRBJ2-5; 9 bases match TRBD1. The trim removed 9 bases at V and 2 bases at J, leaving 5 bases unmatched. The CDR3 is made up of 13 amino acids. Germline loops: CDR1 SGHNT, CDR2 YYREEE (reference sequence). The CDR3 DNA reads as TGTGCCACCGGGACAGGGTTACAAGAGACCCAGTACTTC. It translates to CATGTGLQETQYF.

The rearrangement uses TRBV18 and TRBJ2-7, with 7 bases aligning to TRBD1. The CDR3 is made up of 14 amino acids. Germline V CDR1 and CDR2: KGHSH, LQKENI. Germline trimming cut 3 bases from V and 2 bases from J; bases unmatched to any gene: 4. Here the CDR3 DNA reads TGTGCCAGCTCACCCAAGACAGGGACCTACGAGCAGTACTTC. This gives the protein CASSPKTGTYEQYF.

This chain uses TRBV9 with TRBJ1-6; D gene uncertain. CDR1 SGDLS and CDR2 YYNGEE come from the germline V gene. Trimming removed 0 bases from V and 3 bases from J, with 10 bases in between. The CDR3 totals 16 residues. CDR3 residues: CASSVGASHYNSPLHF. In DNA form, the CDR3 reads TGTGCCAGCAGCGTAGGGGCCAGTCACTATAATTCACCCCTCCACTTT. The full variable domain, its missing parts supplied by reference TRBV9 and TRBJ1-6, is DSGVTQTPKHLITATGQRVTLRCSPRSGDLSVYWYQQSLDQGLQFLIQYYNGEERAKGNILERFSAQQFPDLHSELNLSSLELGDSALYFCASSVGASHYNSPLHFGNGTRLTVT.

The gene calls are TRBV7-6 and TRBJ1-1; D is unclear. The V and J ends lost 1 base and 1 base respectively, with 7 bases between them. The CDR3 has 14 residues. The germline V gene encodes CDR1 SGHVS and CDR2 FNYEAQ. The CDR3 bases are TGTGCCAGCAGCTTAGGGACGGAGAACACTGAAGCTTTCTTT. This translates into CASSLGTENTEAFF.

The chain employs TRBV29-1 and TRBJ2-2, with D tentatively TRBD1 or TRBD2 (6 bases each). The CDR3 extends over 14 amino acids. Per the germline V gene, CDR1 is SQVTM and CDR2 is ANQGSEA. Trimming pared 6 bases from V and 0 bases from J, leaving 11 bases between. The CDR3 spells CSVGQRANTGELFF. The CDR3 nucleotides read TGCAGCGTCGGACAGCGGGCGAACACCGGGGAGCTGTTTTTT.

The chain links TRBV29-1 to TRBJ1-4; D uncertain. This CDR3 has 12 amino acids. The V gene lost 4 bases and the J gene lost 3 bases, with 6 bases spanning the gap. Germline V gene sequence: CDR1 SQVTM, CDR2 ANQGSEA. The CDR3 here is CSVVGANEKLFF. Here the CDR3 DNA reads TGCAGCGTTGTCGGGGCTAATGAAAAACTGTTTTTT.

The chain uses TRBV5-4 and TRBJ2-1, with D possibly called TRBD1 or TRBD2 (6 bases each). Trimming pared 1 base from V and 14 bases from J, leaving 13 bases between. The V gene's germline CDR1 is SGHNT and CDR2 YYREEE (reference sequence). The CDR3 extends over 12 amino acids. In nucleotides, the CDR3 is TGTGCCAGCAGCTTGAAAGGGGGGCCAGAGTTCTTC. Translation gives CASSLKGGPEFF.

The J gene is TRBJ1-4, the V gene TRBV25-1; TRBD1 matches 7 bases. J lost 6 bases, V lost 1 base, and 5 bases had no gene match. There are 15 residues in the CDR3. CDR1 and CDR2 from the germline V gene are MGHDK and SYGVNS. The CDR3 reads CASSEFKGADEKLFF. CDR3 bases: TGTGCCAGCAGTGAATTTAAGGGGGCAGATGAAAAACTGTTTTTT.

This chain connects TRBV29-1 to TRBJ2-1, with 14 bases that match TRBD2. Germline V CDR1 and CDR2: SQVTM, ANQGSEA. V was clipped by 4 bases and J by 10 bases; unmatched bases: 6. The length of the CDR3 is 14 residues. CDR3 amino acids: CSVVTSGRVTEQFF. The DNA for the CDR3 is TGCAGCGTTGTGACTAGCGGGAGGGTAACAGAGCAGTTCTTC.

This chain uses TRBV5-1 with TRBJ2-3, with a tentative D call TRBD2 (5 bases). This CDR3 spans 14 amino acids. V was pared by 5 bases and J by 0 bases, with 10 bases between. Germline values: CDR1 SGHRS, CDR2 YFSETQ. CDR3 in amino acids: CASSEGSSTDTQYF. The CDR3 nucleotides are TGCGCCAGCAGTGAGGGATCTAGCACAGATACGCAGTATTTT.

The genes are TRBV30 and TRBJ2-7, with TRBD2 identical over 8 bases. CDR1 GTSNPN and CDR2 SVGIG come from the germline V gene (reference sequence). The CDR3 spans 13 residues. J was trimmed by 6 bases and V by 0 bases; bases with no gene match: 4. This CDR3 is CAWSVGLAGEQYF. The CDR3 coding sequence is TGTGCCTGGAGTGTTGGGCTAGCGGGCGAGCAGTACTTC.

The J gene is TRBJ1-2, the V gene TRBV19, with TRBD1 matching over 8 bases. The germline CDR1 and CDR2 sequences are LNHDA and SQIVND (reference sequence). The CDR3 extends over 12 amino acids. This CDR3 reads CATTRTGQGYTF. The CDR3 nucleotides are TGTGCTACGACCCGGACAGGGCAAGGCTACACCTTC.

The chain has TRBV27 and TRBJ1-3; D is ambiguous. Germline V gives CDR1 MNHEY, CDR2 SMNVEV (reference sequence). The CDR3 loop spans 14 amino acids. V lost 4 bases and J 0 bases, leaving 7 bases between the germline ends. CDR3 in DNA: TGTGCCAGCAGTTCGACATTCTCTGGAAACACCATATATTTT. Amino acids: CASSSTFSGNTIYF.

The chain uses TRBV2 and TRBJ2-6, with D uncertain. CDR3 size: 17 residues. Germline V gene sequence: CDR1 SNHLY, CDR2 FYNNEI. Trimming pared 0 bases from V and 1 base from J, leaving 10 bases between. The CDR3 region has the DNA TGTGCCAGCAGTGAAGCGCTTCGAGGATCTGGGGCCAACGTCCTGACTTTC. Amino acid sequence: CASSEALRGSGANVLTF.

CDR3 sequence: CASSMTGNLQETQYF. Written as DNA, the CDR3 is TGTGCCAGTAGTATGACAGGGAACCTCCAAGAGACCCAGTACTTC. The chain is built from TRBV19 and TRBJ2-5, with 7 bases aligning to TRBD1. V shed 3 bases, J shed 1 base, and the junction held 5 bases outside the gene matches. The CDR3 has 15 residues. Germline loops: CDR1 LNHDA, CDR2 SQIVND (reference sequence).

The gene calls are TRBV30 and TRBJ1-1; D might be TRBD1 (5 bases). CDR1 is GTSNPN, CDR2 SVGIG, per germline (reference sequence). This CDR3 spans 15 amino acids. Trimming removed 0 bases from V and 1 base from J, with 12 bases in between. As DNA, the CDR3 is TGTGCCTGGAGTGTACGGGGACTCAAGAACACTGAAGCTTTCTTT. This translates into CAWSVRGLKNTEAFF.

CDR3 protein: CASSLGLASYNEQFF. CDR3 nucleotides: TGTGCCAGCAGCTTGGGACTAGCGTCCTACAATGAGCAGTTCTTC. The rearrangement links TRBV7-9 to TRBJ2-1; 10 bases are a match to TRBD2. J gave up 1 base and V 3 bases, and 0 bases lay outside the gene matches. Germline CDR1 is SEHNR and CDR2 is FQNEAQ (reference sequence). The CDR3 covers 15 residues.

This chain links TRBV5-1 with TRBJ2-2, with 7 bases fitting TRBD1. The trim removed 3 bases at V and 4 bases at J, leaving 9 bases unmatched. Germline V CDR1 and CDR2: SGHRS, YFSETQ. The CDR3 covers 16 residues. In DNA, the CDR3 is TGCGCCAGCAGCTCCCTCTCGACAGGGTCCACCGGGGAGCTGTTTTTT. As protein: CASSSLSTGSTGELFF.

The V call is TRBV5-4, the J call TRBJ2-3; tentative D call: TRBD2 (6 bases). V lost 4 bases, J lost 1 base, and 13 bases lay in between. Germline V gene sequence: CDR1 SGHNT, CDR2 YYREEE (reference sequence). The CDR3 is 15 amino acids. DNA of the CDR3: TGTGCCAGCAGCATGCGGGGTGTCGGCACAGATACGCAGTATTTT. This sequence encodes CASSMRGVGTDTQYF.

Here the CDR3 DNA reads TGTGCCAGCAGTGGGGACTACAATGAGCAGTTCTTC. Protein: CASSGDYNEQFF. This rearrangement joins TRBV6-1 to TRBJ2-1; D gene uncertain. CDR1 is MNHNS and CDR2 is SASEGT in the germline V gene. Trimming removed 4 bases at V and 3 bases at J, with 4 bases between. This CDR3 comprises 12 residues.

About this clone itself: In the same sample, other DNA sequences code for this CDR3. The CDR3 here is CASSYGTTNTGELFF. The CDR3 DNA is TGTGCCAGTAGTTACGGGACAACGAACACCGGGGAGCTGTTTTTT. The chain has TRBV19 and TRBJ2-2; a possible D gene is TRBD1 (6 bases). Germline loops: CDR1 LNHDA, CDR2 SQIVND (reference sequence). The CDR3 consists of 15 residues. V lost 5 bases and J lost 0, with 10 bases in between.

V gene TRBV30 combines with J gene TRBJ2-3, with 9 bases matching TRBD2. V lost 5 bases to trimming and J lost 0 bases; unmatched junction nucleotides: 6. CDR3 length equals 15 residues. Per the germline V gene, CDR1 is GTSNPN and CDR2 is SVGIG (reference sequence). CDR3 sequence: CAWDLAGLSTDTQYF. The CDR3 nucleotides read TGTGCCTGGGATCTAGCGGGGCTCAGCACAGATACGCAGTATTTT.

This clone was counted a single time. The chain employs TRBV7-3 and TRBJ2-2; a weak D match, TRBD2 (6 bases). V gave up 5 bases and J gave up 5 bases, with 24 bases separating them. Germline CDR1 and CDR2: SGHTA and FQGTGA. This CDR3 contains 18 residues. In DNA form, the CDR3 reads TGTGCCAGCAGCGAACGGGACCGGGACTCGGGTTTTACCGGGGAGCTGTTTTTT. This gives the protein CASSERDRDSGFTGELFF.

V is TRBV7-3 and J is TRBJ2-1; 10 bases map to TRBD2. The germline V gene has CDR1 SGHTA and CDR2 FQGTGA. V lost 5 bases and J lost 1; bases outside the gene matches: 5. The CDR3 sequence is 16 residues long. The CDR3 region has the DNA TGTGCCAGCAGCCCTAGCGGGAGAGGGTCCTACAATGAGCAGTTCTTC. This codes for CASSPSGRGSYNEQFF.